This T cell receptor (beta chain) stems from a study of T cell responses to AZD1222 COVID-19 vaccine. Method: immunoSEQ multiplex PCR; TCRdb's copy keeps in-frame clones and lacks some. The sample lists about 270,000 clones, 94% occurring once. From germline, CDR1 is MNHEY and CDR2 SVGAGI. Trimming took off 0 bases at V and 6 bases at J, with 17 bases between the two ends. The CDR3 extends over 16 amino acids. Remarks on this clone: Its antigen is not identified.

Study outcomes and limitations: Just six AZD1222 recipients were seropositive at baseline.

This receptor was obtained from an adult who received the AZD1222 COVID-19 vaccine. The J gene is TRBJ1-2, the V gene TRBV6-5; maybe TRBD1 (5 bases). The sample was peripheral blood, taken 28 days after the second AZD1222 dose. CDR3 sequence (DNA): TGTGCCAGCAGTTACTCTTGGGACTCCTCACGGGATGGCTACACCTTC. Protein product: CASSYSWDSSRDGYTF.